The 19 T cell receptor beta chains below all came from one sample that was sequenced in a study of response to subunit inactivated influenza vaccine. MiXCR, run by TCRdb on the RT-PCR reads, gives a single entry per CDR3 protein. In the table there are roughly 500,000 distinct CDR3 sequences, approximately 15% of which are singletons. The sequencing here drew on CD4+ T cells sorted from PBMCs, taken around 25 months after vaccination. The source of these receptors is a man aged 50 to 69 who received an inactivated influenza vaccine.

The rearrangement links TRBV11-1 to TRBJ2-1; 13 bases are a match to TRBD2. The J segment lost 6 bases and the V segment lost 0 bases, leaving 11 bases of the junction unmatched. This CDR3 has 19 amino acids. In germline, CDR1 is SGHAT, CDR2 FQDESV (reference sequence). CDR3 sequence reads: CASSLARDRTSGSFNEQFF. DNA for the CDR3: TGTGCCAGCAGCTTAGCCCGGGATAGGACTAGCGGGAGTTTCAATGAGCAGTTCTTC.

This clonotype was seen a few times. The chain links TRBV5-1 to TRBJ2-1; weak D call: TRBD2 (5 bases). Per germline, CDR1 SGHRS and CDR2 YFSETQ. The length of the CDR3 is 13 residues. Trimming pared 0 bases from V and 9 bases from J, leaving 10 bases between. The CDR3, as DNA: TGCGCCAGCAGCTTGGGACTTGAGGGTGAGCAGTTCTTC. Translation gives CASSLGLEGEQFF.

This clonotype was observed a few times. The chain carries TRBV5-1 and TRBJ2-2; 7 bases line up with TRBD1. In germline, CDR1 is SGHRS, CDR2 YFSETQ. The CDR3 spans 15 residues. V was pared by 2 bases and J by 7 bases, with 8 bases of the junction left unmatched. The CDR3 here is CASSFRQGNIGELFF. Here the CDR3 DNA reads TGCGCCAGCAGCTTCCGACAGGGAAATATCGGGGAGCTGTTTTTT. Together with reference TRBV5-1 and TRBJ2-2, the CDR3 gives the full variable domain: KAGVTQTPRYLIKTRGQQVTLSCSPISGHRSVSWYQQTPGQGLQFLFEYFSETQRNKGNFPGRFSGRQFSNSRSEMNVSTLELGDSALYLCASSFRQGNIGELFFGEGSRLTVL.

The V call is TRBV20-1, the J call TRBJ2-7; no clear D gene. Per germline, CDR1 DFQATT and CDR2 SNEGSKA (reference sequence). The CDR3 loop spans 11 amino acids. Deletions cut 5 bases from V and 0 bases from J, with 5 bases between. CDR3 nucleotides: TGCAGTGCTGTGAGCTCCTACGAGCAGTACTTC. The encoded protein is CSAVSSYEQYF.

J is TRBJ1-2 and V is TRBV20-1; 7 bases align to TRBD1. The CDR3 runs to 15 residues. V dropped 1 base and J dropped 3; count of bases not matched to a gene: 8. Germline V CDR1 and CDR2: DFQATT, SNEGSKA (reference sequence). The CDR3 nucleotides read TGCAGTGCTAGAGTAGACCGGACAGGCTACTATGGCTACACCTTC. This gives the protein CSARVDRTGYYGYTF.

This clonotype came up a few times. This sequence joins TRBV12-3 or TRBV12-4 and TRBJ2-1; TRBD2 agrees at 9 bases. The CDR3 is made up of 17 amino acids. With 8 bases clipped from V and 0 bases from J, the junction kept 11 bases outside the gene matches. The CDR3 DNA follows: TGTGCCAGCCTGCGGGGGGGAGGTTTTTACTCCTACAATGAGCAGTTCTTC. It yields the protein CASLRGGGFYSYNEQFF.

This rearrangement joins TRBV27 to TRBJ2-1; 14 positions agree with TRBD2. Germline loops: CDR1 MNHEY, CDR2 SMNVEV (reference sequence). Trimming cost V 6 bases and J 7 bases; bases outside gene matches: 8. The length of the CDR3 is 16 residues. In DNA, the CDR3 is TGTGCCAGCAGACCGGGACTAGCGGGGGATGGGAATGAGCAGTTCTTC. Its protein is CASRPGLAGDGNEQFF.

This chain connects TRBV20-1 to TRBJ2-3, with 10 bases lining up with TRBD2. Germline trimming cut 6 bases from V and 6 bases from J; bases unmatched to any gene: 6. Germline assignment: CDR1 DFQATT and CDR2 SNEGSKA (reference sequence). The CDR3 consists of 13 residues. CDR3 DNA: TGCAGTGCCGTATTTAGCGGGAGGGATACGCAGTATTTT. Translating gives CSAVFSGRDTQYF.

This chain connects TRBV5-6 to TRBJ1-1; 8 nucleotides align to TRBD1. The CDR3 consists of 16 residues. Germline CDR1 is SGHDT and CDR2 is YYEEEE. Losses at the gene ends were 0 bases for V and 6 bases for J; bases not matched to a gene: 10. CDR3 in amino acids: CASSLVSTGGRAEAFF. The CDR3, as DNA: TGTGCCAGCAGCTTGGTCTCAACAGGGGGAAGGGCTGAAGCTTTCTTT. Looking up the rest from reference TRBV5-6 and TRBJ1-1 gives the full variable domain: DAGVTQSPTHLIKTRGQQVTLRCSPKSGHDTVSWYQQALGQGPQFIFQYYEEEERQRGNFPDRFSGHQFPNYSSELNVNALLLGDSALYLCASSLVSTGGRAEAFFGQGTRLTVV.

The table lists this clonotype with a few counts. The chain employs TRBV20-1 and TRBJ2-4; D assignment may be TRBD1 or TRBD2 (6 bases each). The length of the CDR3 is 14 residues. V shed 3 bases and J shed 7 bases, with 16 bases lying between them. Per germline, CDR1 DFQATT and CDR2 SNEGSKA (reference sequence). CDR3 sequence reads: CSASPEGGWNIQYF. Written as DNA, the CDR3 is TGCAGTGCTAGCCCAGAGGGGGGATGGAACATTCAGTACTTC.

In its sample, this clonotype was seen a few times. The chain couples TRBV20-1 to TRBJ1-1; D gene unclear. The CDR3 has 12 amino acids. The V end lost 5 bases, the J end lost 0 bases, and 7 bases lay between the germline ends. Germline values: CDR1 DFQATT, CDR2 SNEGSKA (reference sequence). This CDR3 is CSASNLNTEAFF. DNA for the CDR3: TGCAGTGCTTCCAATTTGAACACTGAAGCTTTCTTT.

This clonotype came up a few times. A clone one base away is much larger, so this may be a read error. This chain uses TRBV7-9 with TRBJ1-4; D unresolved. CDR1 and CDR2 from the germline V gene are SEHNR and FQNEAQ (reference sequence). CDR3 size: 15 residues. Here the CDR3 reads CASSEPLRTNDKLFF. The CDR3 DNA sequence: TGTGCCAGCAGCGAACCTTTAAGGACTAATGATAAACTGTTTTTT. Using reference TRBV7-9 and TRBJ1-4 for the parts outside the CDR3, the full variable domain is DTGVSQNPRHKITKRGQNVTFRCDPISEHNRLYWYRQTLGQGPEFLTYFQNEAQLEKSRLLSDRFSAERPKGSFSTLEIQRTEQGDSAMYLCASSEPLRTNDKLFFGSGTQLSVL.

V and J are TRBV2 and TRBJ2-3, with 8 bases matching TRBD1. The CDR3 spans 15 residues. Germline-derived CDR1 and CDR2 are SNHLY and FYNNEI. Trimming took 8 bases from V and 2 from J; bases not matched to a gene: 9. The CDR3 DNA reads as TGTGCCAGCGGGAAGGAGACAGGGGCCACAGATACGCAGTATTTT. Protein product: CASGKETGATDTQYF.

This clonotype was found many times. The chain links TRBV29-1 to TRBJ2-1; maybe TRBD2 (6 bases). CDR1 is SQVTM and CDR2 is ANQGSEA in the germline V gene. The CDR3 loop spans 13 amino acids. V gave up 8 bases and J gave up 2 bases, with 13 bases separating them. The CDR3 spells CSKIAGTYNEQFF. For the CDR3, the DNA is TGCAGCAAGATCGCGGGAACCTACAATGAGCAGTTCTTC.

The chain couples TRBV12-3 or TRBV12-4 to TRBJ2-2; D perhaps matches TRBD1 (5 bases). Between the trimmed V and J ends, which lost 0 bases and 7 bases, there was a span of 12 bases. The CDR3 is 15 amino acids. The CDR3 sequence is CASSLAGTGHGELFF. For the CDR3, the DNA is TGTGCCAGCAGTTTAGCGGGAACAGGTCACGGGGAGCTGTTTTTT.

This clonotype was observed a handful of times. The chain links TRBV12-3 or TRBV12-4 to TRBJ2-3, with unresolved D. The CDR3 spans 12 residues. V gave up 9 bases and J gave up 1 base, with 8 bases separating them. CDR3 sequence (DNA): TGTGCCAGTCGTTTTGGCACAGATACGCAGTATTTT. Protein product: CASRFGTDTQYF.

The genes are TRBV20-1 and TRBJ2-7; D may be TRBD1 or TRBD2 (6 bases each). The V end was cut by 5 bases, the J end by 3 bases, with 17 bases between. Germline V lookup: CDR1 DFQATT, CDR2 SNEGSKA (reference sequence). This CDR3 comprises 14 residues. This CDR3 is CSAFPRGRIYEQYF. The CDR3 DNA reads TGCAGTGCTTTCCCCCGGGGGCGTATCTACGAGCAGTACTTC.

The gene calls are TRBV14 and TRBJ2-7; D is undetermined. The V end lost 1 base, the J end lost 2 bases, and 9 bases lay between the germline ends. Looked up from germline, CDR1 is SGHDN and CDR2 is FVKESK. CDR3 length equals 14 residues. The CDR3 reads CASSQGIPTYEQYF. The CDR3 DNA is TGTGCCAGCAGCCAAGGAATTCCGACCTACGAGCAGTACTTC.

The table lists this clonotype with a few counts. V usage is TRBV4-1 and J usage is TRBJ1-1, with 7 bases matching TRBD1. V shed 6 bases and J 3 bases; nucleotides not matched to a gene: 10. CDR3 length: 15 amino acids. CDR1 is MGHRA, CDR2 YSYEKL, per germline. The CDR3 DNA sequence: TGCGCCAGCAGACAACCGACAGGGTCGGACACTGAAGCTTTCTTT. Translating it yields CASRQPTGSDTEAFF.